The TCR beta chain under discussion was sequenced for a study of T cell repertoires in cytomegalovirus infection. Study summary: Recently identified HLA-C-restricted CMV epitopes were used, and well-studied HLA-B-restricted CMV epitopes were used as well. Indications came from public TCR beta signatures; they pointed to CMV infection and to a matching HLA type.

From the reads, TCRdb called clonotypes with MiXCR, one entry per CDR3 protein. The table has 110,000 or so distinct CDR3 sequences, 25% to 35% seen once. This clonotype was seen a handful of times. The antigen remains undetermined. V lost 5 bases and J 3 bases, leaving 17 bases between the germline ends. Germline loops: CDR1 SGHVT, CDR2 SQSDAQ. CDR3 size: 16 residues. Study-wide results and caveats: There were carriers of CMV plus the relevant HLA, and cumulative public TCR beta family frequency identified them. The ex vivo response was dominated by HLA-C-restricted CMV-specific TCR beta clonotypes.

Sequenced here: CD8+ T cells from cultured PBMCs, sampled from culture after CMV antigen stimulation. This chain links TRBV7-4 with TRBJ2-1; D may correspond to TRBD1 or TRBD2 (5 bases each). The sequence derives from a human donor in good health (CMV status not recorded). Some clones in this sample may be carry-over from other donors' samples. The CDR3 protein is CASSQIQGEGYNEQFF. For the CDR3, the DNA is TGTGCCAGCAGCCAGATCCAGGGAGAGGGCTACAATGAGCAGTTCTTC.